The entry that follows covers one T cell receptor (beta chain) sequence. This specimen belongs to a study of identical twins. V was pared by 3 bases and J by 2 bases, with 9 bases of the junction left unmatched. Germline V gene lookup returns CDR1 KGHSH and CDR2 LQKENI. The CDR3 extends over 17 amino acids. TCRdb re-analysed the 5' RACE reads in MiXCR, keeping a single row per CDR3 protein. Of approximately 600,000 distinct CDR3 sequences detected, 9.6% appear once; the ten largest clones hold 2.5% to 3%. This same sample was also taken into another study, of yellow fever vaccine responses in identical twins. As that study records: Twins showed a vaccine T cell response that reportedly seemed partly convergent, partly personalized.

The receptor comes from a woman between 18 and 29 years old in good health. The specimen was PBMCs. V and J are TRBV18 and TRBJ2-1, with 8 bases lining up with TRBD1. The CDR3 region is CASSPGTGQGPYNEQFF. The CDR3 DNA sequence: TGTGCCAGCTCACCCGGAACAGGACAGGGCCCCTACAATGAGCAGTTCTTC.